The clone carrying this TCR beta chain was found many times. Antigen: not known. TCRdb passed the reads through MiXCR, listing each CDR3 protein once. This table has 650,000 to 900,000 distinct CDR3 sequences, approximately 32% appearing once. This CDR3 is built from 13 residues. Trimming left V 6 bases short and J 4 bases short, with 9 bases between. The data are from a study of T cell repertoires in cytomegalovirus infection. Study as a whole: Selected CMV epitopes included recently identified HLA-C-restricted ones as well as well-studied HLA-B-restricted ones. Carrying CMV and the relevant HLA type showed in public TCR beta signatures. Findings and caveats of the study: Cumulated frequencies of public TCR beta families served to identify carriers of CMV plus the relevant HLA. The ex vivo response showed dominance by HLA-C-restricted CMV-specific TCR beta clonotypes.

Sample: cultured CD8+ T cells from PBMCs, taken from culture after CMV antigen stimulation. The receptor was isolated from a human donor in good health (CMV status not recorded). Some clones in this sample may be carry-over from other donors' samples. The chain couples TRBV12-3 or TRBV12-4 to TRBJ2-2, with D perhaps given as TRBD1 or TRBD2 (5 bases each). The CDR3 spells CASSPGTTGELFF. The CDR3, as DNA: TGTGCCAGCAGCCCAGGGACCACCGGGGAGCTGTTTTTT.